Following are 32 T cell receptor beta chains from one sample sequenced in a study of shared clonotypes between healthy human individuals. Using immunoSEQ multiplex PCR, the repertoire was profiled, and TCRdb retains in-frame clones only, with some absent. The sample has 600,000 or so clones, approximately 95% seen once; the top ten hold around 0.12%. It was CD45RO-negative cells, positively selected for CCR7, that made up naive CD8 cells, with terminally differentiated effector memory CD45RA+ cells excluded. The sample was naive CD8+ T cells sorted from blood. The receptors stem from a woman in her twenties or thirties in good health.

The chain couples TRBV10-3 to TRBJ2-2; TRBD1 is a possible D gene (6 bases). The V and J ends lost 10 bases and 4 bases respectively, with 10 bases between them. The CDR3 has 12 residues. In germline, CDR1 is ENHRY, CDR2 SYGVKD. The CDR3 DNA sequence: TGTGCCAGCTACAGGGTCACCGGGGAGCTGTTTTTT. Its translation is CASYRVTGELFF.

CDR3 loop: CASSLAGATDTQYF. As DNA, the CDR3 is TGTGCCAGCAGCTTGGCAGGGGCCACAGATACGCAGTATTTT. The V gene is TRBV5-6, the J gene TRBJ2-3; TRBD1 is a possible D gene (6 bases). The V gene lost 0 bases and the J gene lost 2 bases, with 7 bases spanning the gap. This CDR3 contains 14 residues. The germline V gene encodes CDR1 SGHDT and CDR2 YYEEEE.

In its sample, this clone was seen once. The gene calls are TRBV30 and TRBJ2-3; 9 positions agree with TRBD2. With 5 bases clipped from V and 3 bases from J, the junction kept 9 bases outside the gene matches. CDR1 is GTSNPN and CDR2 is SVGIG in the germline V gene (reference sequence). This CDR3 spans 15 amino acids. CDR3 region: CAWETDLAGTDTQYF. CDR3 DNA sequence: TGTGCCTGGGAAACCGATCTAGCGGGGACAGATACGCAGTATTTT.

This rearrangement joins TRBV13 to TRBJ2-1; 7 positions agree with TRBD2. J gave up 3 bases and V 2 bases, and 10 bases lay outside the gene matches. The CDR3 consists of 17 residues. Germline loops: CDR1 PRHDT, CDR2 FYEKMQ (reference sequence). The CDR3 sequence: CASSLTPSGPNYNEQFF. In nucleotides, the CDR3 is TGTGCCAGCAGCTTAACTCCTAGCGGACCAAACTACAATGAGCAGTTCTTC. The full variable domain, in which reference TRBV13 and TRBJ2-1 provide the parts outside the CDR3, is AAGVIQSPRHLIKEKRETATLKCYPIPRHDTVYWYQQGPGQDPQFLISFYEKMQSDKGSIPDRFSAQQFSDYHSELNMSSLELGDSALYFCASSLTPSGPNYNEQFFGPGTRLTVL.

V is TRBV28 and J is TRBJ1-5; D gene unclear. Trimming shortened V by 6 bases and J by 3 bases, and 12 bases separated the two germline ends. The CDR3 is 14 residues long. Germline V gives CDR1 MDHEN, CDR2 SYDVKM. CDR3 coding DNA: TGTGCCAGCAGCAAACAGCTAACCAATCAGCCCCAGCATTTT. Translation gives CASSKQLTNQPQHF.

In nucleotides, the CDR3 is TGTGCCAGCAGTTCCGGGACTAGCGCACTTGAGCAGTACTTC. As protein: CASSSGTSALEQYF. The chain uses TRBV28 and TRBJ2-7, with 10 nucleotides matching TRBD2. The germline V gene has CDR1 MDHEN and CDR2 SYDVKM. CDR3 size: 14 residues. V trimming: 4 bases; J trimming: 7 bases; junction bases outside the gene matches: 7.

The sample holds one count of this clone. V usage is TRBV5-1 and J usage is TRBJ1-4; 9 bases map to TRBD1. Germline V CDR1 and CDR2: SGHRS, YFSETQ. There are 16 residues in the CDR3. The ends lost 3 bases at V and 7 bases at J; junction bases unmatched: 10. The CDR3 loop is CASSSGQGWTTEKLFF. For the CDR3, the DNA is TGCGCCAGCAGCTCAGGACAGGGGTGGACCACTGAAAAACTGTTTTTT.

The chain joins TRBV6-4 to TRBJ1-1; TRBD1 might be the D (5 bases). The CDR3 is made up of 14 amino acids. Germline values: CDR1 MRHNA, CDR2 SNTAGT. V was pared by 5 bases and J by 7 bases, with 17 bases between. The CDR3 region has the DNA TGTGCCAGCAGTTACGTCGGGACGGGATTTGAAGCTTTCTTT. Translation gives CASSYVGTGFEAFF.

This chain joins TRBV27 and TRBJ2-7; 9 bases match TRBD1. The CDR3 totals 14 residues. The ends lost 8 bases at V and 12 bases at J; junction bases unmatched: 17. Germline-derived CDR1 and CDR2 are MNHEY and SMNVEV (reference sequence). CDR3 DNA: TGTGCCAGCGCCCCCTCCGGGACAGGGAGTCCACTGTACTTC. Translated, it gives CASAPSGTGSPLYF.

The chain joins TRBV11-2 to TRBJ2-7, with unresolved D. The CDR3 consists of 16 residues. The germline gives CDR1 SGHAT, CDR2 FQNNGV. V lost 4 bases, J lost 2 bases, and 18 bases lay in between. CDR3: CASSSIPGPNPYEQYF. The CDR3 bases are TGTGCCAGCAGCTCCATTCCGGGCCCCAACCCCTACGAGCAGTACTTC.

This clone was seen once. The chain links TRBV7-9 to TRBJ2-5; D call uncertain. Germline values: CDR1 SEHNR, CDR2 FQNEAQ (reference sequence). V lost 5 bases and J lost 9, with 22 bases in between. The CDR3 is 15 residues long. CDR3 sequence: CASSPMDGPSGAQYF. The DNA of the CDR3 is TGTGCCAGCAGCCCCATGGACGGACCGTCGGGCGCCCAGTACTTC. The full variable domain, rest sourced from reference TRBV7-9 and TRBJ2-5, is DTGVSQNPRHKITKRGQNVTFRCDPISEHNRLYWYRQTLGQGPEFLTYFQNEAQLEKSRLLSDRFSAERPKGSFSTLEIQRTEQGDSAMYLCASSPMDGPSGAQYFGPGTRLLVL.

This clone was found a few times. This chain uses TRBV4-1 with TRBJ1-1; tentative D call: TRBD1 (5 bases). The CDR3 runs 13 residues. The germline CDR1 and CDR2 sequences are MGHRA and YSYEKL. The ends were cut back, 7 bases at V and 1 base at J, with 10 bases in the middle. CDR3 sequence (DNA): TGCGCCAGCACACAGGTGACGAACACTGAAGCTTTCTTT. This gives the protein CASTQVTNTEAFF.

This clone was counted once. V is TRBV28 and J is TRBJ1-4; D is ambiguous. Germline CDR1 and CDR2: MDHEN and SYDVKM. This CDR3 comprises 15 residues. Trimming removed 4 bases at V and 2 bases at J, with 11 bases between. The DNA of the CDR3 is TGTGCCAGCAGTTCGTCCTTTGATACTAATGAAAAACTGTTTTTT. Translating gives CASSSSFDTNEKLFF.

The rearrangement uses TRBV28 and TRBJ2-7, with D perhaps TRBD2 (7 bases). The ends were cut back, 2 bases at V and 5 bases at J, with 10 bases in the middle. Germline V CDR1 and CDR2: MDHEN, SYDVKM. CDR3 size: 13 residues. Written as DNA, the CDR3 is TGTGCCAGCAGTTTAGGCGGGGGCAACGAGCAGTACTTC. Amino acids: CASSLGGGNEQYF.

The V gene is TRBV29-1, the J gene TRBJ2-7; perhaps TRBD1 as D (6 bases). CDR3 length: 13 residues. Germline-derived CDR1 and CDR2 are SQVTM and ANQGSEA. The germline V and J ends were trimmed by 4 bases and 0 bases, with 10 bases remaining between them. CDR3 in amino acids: CSVVTGLSYEQYF. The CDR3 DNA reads TGCAGCGTTGTGACAGGCCTCTCCTACGAGCAGTACTTC.

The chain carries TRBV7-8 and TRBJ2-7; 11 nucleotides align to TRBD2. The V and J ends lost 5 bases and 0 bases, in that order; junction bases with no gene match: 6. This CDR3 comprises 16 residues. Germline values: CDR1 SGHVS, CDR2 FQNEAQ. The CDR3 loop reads CASSRSSGRASYEQYF. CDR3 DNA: TGTGCCAGCAGCAGAAGTAGCGGGAGGGCCTCCTACGAGCAGTACTTC.

The CDR3 DNA follows: TGTGCCAGCAGAATACTAGCGGGAGACTACAATGAGCAGTTCTTC. Translated: CASRILAGDYNEQFF. The chain carries TRBV28 and TRBJ2-1, with 11 bases aligning to TRBD2. The CDR3 extends over 15 amino acids. Germline V lookup: CDR1 MDHEN, CDR2 SYDVKM. V trimming: 6 bases; J trimming: 3 bases; junction bases outside the gene matches: 4.

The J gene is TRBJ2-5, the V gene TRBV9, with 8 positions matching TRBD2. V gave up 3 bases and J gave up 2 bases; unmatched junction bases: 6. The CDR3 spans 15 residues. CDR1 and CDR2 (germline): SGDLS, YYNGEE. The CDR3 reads CASSGAGAYQETQYF. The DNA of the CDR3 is TGTGCCAGCAGCGGAGCGGGAGCATATCAAGAGACCCAGTACTTC.

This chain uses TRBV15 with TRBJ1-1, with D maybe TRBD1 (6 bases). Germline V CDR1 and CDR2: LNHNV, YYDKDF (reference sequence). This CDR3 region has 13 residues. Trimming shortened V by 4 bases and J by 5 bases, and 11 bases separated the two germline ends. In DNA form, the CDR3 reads TGTGCCACCAGCACAGGACAGAAAACTGAAGCTTTCTTT. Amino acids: CATSTGQKTEAFF.

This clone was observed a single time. This CDR3 reads CASSSYDLPAQFF. CDR3 bases: TGTGCCAGCAGCTCCTACGATCTACCTGCGCAGTTCTTC. This chain uses TRBV11-2 with TRBJ2-1, with D uncertain. This CDR3 has 13 residues. Deletions cut 4 bases from V and 12 bases from J, with 16 bases between. Germline CDR1 SGHAT, CDR2 FQNNGV. Variable domain in full (rest from reference TRBV11-2 and TRBJ2-1): EAGVAQSPRYKIIEKRQSVAFWCNPISGHATLYWYQQILGQGPKLLIQFQNNGVVDDSQLPKDRFSAERLKGVDSTLKIQPAKLEDSAVYLCASSSYDLPAQFFGPGTRLTVL.

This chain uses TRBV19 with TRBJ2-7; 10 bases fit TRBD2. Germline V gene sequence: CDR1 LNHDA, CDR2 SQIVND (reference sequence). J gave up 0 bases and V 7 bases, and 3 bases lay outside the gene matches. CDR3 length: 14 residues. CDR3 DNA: TGTGCCAGTATGTCTAGCGGGAGCTCCTACGAGCAGTACTTC. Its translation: CASMSSGSSYEQYF.

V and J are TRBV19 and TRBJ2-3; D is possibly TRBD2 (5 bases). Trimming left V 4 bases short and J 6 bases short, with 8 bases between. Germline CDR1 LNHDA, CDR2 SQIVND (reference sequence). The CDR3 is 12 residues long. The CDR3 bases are TGTGCCAGTAGTACAGAGCGGGATACGCAGTATTTT. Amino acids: CASSTERDTQYF.

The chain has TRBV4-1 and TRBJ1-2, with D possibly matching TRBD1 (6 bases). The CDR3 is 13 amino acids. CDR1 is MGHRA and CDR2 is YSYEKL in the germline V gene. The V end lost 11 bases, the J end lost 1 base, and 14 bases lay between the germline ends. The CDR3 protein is CAASPGDNYGYTF. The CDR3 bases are TGCGCCGCGTCACCAGGGGATAACTATGGCTACACCTTC.

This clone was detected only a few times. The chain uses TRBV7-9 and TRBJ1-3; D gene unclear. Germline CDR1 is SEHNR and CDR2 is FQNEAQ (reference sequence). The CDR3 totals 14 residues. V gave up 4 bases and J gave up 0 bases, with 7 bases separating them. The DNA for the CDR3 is TGTGCCAGCAGCTCCTGGGACTCTGGAAACACCATATATTTT. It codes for CASSSWDSGNTIYF. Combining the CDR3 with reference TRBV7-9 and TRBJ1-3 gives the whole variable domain DTGVSQNPRHKITKRGQNVTFRCDPISEHNRLYWYRQTLGQGPEFLTYFQNEAQLEKSRLLSDRFSAERPKGSFSTLEIQRTEQGDSAMYLCASSSWDSGNTIYFGEGSWLTVV.

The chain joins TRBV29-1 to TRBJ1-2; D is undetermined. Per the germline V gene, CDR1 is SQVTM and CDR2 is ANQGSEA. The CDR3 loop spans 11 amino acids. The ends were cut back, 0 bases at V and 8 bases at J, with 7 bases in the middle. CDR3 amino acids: CSVEDGRGYTF. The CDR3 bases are TGCAGCGTTGAAGATGGGAGGGGCTACACCTTC.

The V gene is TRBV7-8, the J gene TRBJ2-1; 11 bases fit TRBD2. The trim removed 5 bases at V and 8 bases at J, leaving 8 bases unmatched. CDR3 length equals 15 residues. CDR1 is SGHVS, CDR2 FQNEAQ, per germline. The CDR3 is CASSGPGTSGDEQFF. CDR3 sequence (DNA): TGTGCCAGCAGCGGGCCCGGGACTAGCGGCGATGAGCAGTTCTTC. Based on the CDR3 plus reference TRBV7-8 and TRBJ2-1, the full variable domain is GAGVSQSPRYKVAKRGQDVALRCDPISGHVSLFWYQQALGQGPEFLTYFQNEAQLDKSGLPSDRFFAERPEGSVSTLKIQRTQQEDSAVYLCASSGPGTSGDEQFFGPGTRLTVL.

Here the CDR3 DNA reads TGTGCCAGCCGTAGCAGGGGACAGGGGGCCTACGAGCAGTACTTC. Amino acid sequence: CASRSRGQGAYEQYF. This chain joins TRBV6-5 and TRBJ2-7, with 11 nucleotides matching TRBD1. The CDR3 length is 15 residues. V lost 8 bases, J lost 2 bases, and 8 bases stayed unmatched. Per germline, CDR1 MNHEY and CDR2 SVGAGI.

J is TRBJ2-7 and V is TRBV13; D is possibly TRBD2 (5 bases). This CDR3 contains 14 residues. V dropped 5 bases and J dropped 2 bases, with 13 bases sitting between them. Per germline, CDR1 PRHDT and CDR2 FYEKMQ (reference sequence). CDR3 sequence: CASSLTSHPYEQYF. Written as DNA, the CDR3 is TGTGCCAGCAGCCTCACTAGTCATCCCTACGAGCAGTACTTC.

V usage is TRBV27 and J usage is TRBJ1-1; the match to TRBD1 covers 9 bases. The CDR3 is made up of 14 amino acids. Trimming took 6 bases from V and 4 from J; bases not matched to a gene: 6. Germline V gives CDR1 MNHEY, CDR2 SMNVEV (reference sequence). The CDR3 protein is CASSRQGVGTEAFF. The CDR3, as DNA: TGTGCCAGCAGCCGACAGGGGGTAGGCACTGAAGCTTTCTTT.

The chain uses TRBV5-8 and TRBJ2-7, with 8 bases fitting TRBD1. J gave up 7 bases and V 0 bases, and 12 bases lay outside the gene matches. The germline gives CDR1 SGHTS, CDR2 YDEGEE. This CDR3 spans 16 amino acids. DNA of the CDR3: TGTGCCAGCAGCTTGGCCCCGAGGACAGGGATGAGGGAGCAGTACTTC. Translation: CASSLAPRTGMREQYF.

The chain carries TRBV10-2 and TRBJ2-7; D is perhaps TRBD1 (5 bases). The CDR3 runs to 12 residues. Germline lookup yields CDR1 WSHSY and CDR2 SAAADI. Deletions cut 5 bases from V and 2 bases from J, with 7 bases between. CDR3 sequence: CASSQDTYEQYF. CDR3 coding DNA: TGCGCCAGCAGTCAGGACACCTACGAGCAGTACTTC.

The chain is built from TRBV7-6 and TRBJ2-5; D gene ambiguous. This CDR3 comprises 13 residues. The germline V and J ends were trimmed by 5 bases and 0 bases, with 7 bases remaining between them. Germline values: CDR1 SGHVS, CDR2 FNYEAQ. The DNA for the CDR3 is TGTGCCAGCAGCGATACCAACCAAGAGACCCAGTACTTC. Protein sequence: CASSDTNQETQYF.